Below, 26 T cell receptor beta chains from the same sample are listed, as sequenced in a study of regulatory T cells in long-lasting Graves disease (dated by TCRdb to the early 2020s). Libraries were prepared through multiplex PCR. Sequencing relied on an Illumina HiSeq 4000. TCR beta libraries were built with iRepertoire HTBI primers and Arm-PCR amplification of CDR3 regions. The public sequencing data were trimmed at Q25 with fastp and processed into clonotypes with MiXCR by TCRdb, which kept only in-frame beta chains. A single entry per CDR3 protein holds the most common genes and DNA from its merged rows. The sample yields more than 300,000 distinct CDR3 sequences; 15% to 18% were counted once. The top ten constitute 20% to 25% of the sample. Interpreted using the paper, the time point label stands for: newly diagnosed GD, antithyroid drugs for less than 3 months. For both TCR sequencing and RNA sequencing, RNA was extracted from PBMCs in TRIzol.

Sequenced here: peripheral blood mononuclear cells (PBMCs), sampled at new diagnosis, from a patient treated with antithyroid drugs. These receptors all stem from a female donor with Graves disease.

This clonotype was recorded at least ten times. CDR3 coding DNA: TGTGCCAGCAGTTACCGGCTAGCGGGGGGGCTGGAGGATCAAGAGACCCAGTACTTC. It translates to CASSYRLAGGLEDQETQYF. The rearrangement uses TRBV6-2 or TRBV6-3 and TRBJ2-5, with 12 bases lining up with TRBD2. The CDR3 has 19 residues. Trimming removed 2 bases from V and 2 bases from J; junction bases left unmatched: 12. Germline CDR1 MNHEY, CDR2 SVGEGT.

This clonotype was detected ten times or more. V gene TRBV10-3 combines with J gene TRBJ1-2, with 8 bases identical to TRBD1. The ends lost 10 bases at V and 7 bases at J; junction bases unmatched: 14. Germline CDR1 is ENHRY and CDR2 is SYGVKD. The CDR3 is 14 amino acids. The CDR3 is CATGSTGQGVGYTF. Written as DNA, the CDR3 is TGTGCCACCGGCTCAACCGGACAGGGAGTTGGCTACACCTTC.

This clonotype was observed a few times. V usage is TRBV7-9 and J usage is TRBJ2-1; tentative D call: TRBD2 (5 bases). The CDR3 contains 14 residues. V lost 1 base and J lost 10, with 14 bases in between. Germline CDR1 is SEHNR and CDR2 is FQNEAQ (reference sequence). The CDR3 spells CASSLDRETKEQFF. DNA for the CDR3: TGTGCCAGCAGCTTAGATAGGGAGACTAAGGAGCAGTTCTTC.

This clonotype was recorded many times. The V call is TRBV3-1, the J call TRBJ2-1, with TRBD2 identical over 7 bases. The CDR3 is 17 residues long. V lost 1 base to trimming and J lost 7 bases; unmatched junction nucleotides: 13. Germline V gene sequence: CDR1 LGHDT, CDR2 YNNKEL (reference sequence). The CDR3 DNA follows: TGTGCCAGCAGCCAAGTAGGAGGACTAGTATTTTCGAATGAGCAGTTCTTC. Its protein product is CASSQVGGLVFSNEQFF.

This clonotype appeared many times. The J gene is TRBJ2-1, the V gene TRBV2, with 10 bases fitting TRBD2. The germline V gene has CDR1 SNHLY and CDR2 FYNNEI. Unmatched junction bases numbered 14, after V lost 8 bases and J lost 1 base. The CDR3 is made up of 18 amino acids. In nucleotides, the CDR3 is TGTGCCAGCTCATCCTTGGATCCGGGACTAGCGTCCTACAATGAGCAGTTCTTC. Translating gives CASSSLDPGLASYNEQFF.

CDR3 sequence (DNA): TGTGCCAGCAGCTTGGAAGAGGGCCGTGAAGCTTTCTTT. It encodes CASSLEEGREAFF. The chain employs TRBV5-5 and TRBJ1-1; D remains unclear. Germline V gene lookup returns CDR1 SGHKS and CDR2 YYEKEE (reference sequence). V was trimmed by 0 bases and J by 7 bases, leaving 10 bases between them. This CDR3 is 13 amino acids long.

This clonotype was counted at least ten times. CDR3 sequence (DNA): TGTGCCAGCACCGGACAGGGGCTCGATGAGCAGTTCTTC. This translates into CASTGQGLDEQFF. This chain joins TRBV6-1 and TRBJ2-1, with TRBD1 matching over 9 bases. Germline values: CDR1 MNHNS, CDR2 SASEGT. Trimming removed 7 bases from V and 8 bases from J; junction bases left unmatched: 6. The CDR3 sequence is 13 residues long.

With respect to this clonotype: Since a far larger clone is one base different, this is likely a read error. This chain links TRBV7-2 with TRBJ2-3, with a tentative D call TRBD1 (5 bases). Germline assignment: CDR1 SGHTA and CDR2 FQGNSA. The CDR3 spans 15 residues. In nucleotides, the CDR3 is TGTGCCTGCAGCTTAGAGTTAGCCCAGGGCGATACGCAGTATTTT. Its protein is CACSLELAQGDTQYF.

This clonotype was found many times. The CDR3 loop reads CASSGLAGGLDEQFF. CDR3 coding DNA: TGTGCCAGCAGTGGTCTAGCGGGGGGTCTAGATGAGCAGTTCTTC. This chain links TRBV6-2 or TRBV6-3 with TRBJ2-1; 11 bases line up with TRBD2. This CDR3 contains 15 residues. Germline values: CDR1 MNHEY, CDR2 SVGEGT. The J segment lost 8 bases and the V segment lost 5 bases, leaving 8 bases of the junction unmatched.

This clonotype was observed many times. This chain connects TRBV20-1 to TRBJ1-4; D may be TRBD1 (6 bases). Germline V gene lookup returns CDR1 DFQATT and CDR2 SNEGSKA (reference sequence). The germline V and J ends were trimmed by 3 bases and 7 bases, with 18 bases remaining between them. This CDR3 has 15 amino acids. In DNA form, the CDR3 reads TGCAGTGCTAGGGATTACAGGGTGGAGCGTGAAAAACTGTTTTTT. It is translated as CSARDYRVEREKLFF.

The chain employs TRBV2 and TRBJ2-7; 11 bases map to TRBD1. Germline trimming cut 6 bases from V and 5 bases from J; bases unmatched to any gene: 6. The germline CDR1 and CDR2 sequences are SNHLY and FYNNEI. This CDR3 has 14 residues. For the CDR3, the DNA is TGTGCCAGCAGGACCGGACAGGGGGCAAACGAGCAGTACTTC. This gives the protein CASRTGQGANEQYF. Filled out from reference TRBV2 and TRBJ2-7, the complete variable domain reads EPEVTQTPSHQVTQMGQEVILRCVPISNHLYFYWYRQILGQKVEFLVSFYNNEISEKSEIFDDQFSVERPDGSNFTLKIRSTKLEDSAMYFCASRTGQGANEQYFGPGTRLTVT.

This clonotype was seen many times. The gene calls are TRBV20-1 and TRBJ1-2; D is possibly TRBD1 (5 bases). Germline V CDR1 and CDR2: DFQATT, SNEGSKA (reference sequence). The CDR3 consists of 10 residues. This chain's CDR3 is CRPQGMGYTF. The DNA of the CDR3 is TGCAGGCCGCAGGGAATGGGCTACACCTTC.

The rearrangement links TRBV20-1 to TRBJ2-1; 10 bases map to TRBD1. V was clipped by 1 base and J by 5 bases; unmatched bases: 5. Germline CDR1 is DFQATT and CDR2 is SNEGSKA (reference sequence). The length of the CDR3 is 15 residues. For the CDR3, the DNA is TGCAGTGCTAGAGGTCCGGGACAGGGGAACAATGAGCAGTTCTTC. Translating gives CSARGPGQGNNEQFF.

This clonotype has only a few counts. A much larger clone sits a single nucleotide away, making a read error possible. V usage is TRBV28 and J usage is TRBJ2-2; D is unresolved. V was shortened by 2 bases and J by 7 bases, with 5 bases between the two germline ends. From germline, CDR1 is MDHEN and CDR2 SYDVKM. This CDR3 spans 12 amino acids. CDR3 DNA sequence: TGTGCCAGCAGTTTAAGAAACGGGGAGCTGTTTTTT. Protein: CASSLRNGELFF. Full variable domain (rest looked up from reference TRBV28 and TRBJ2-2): DVKVTQSSRYLVKRTGEKVFLECVQDMDHENMFWYRQDPGLGLRLIYFSYDVKMKEKGDIPEGYSVSREKKERFSLILESASTNQTSMYLCASSLRNGELFFGEGSRLTVL.

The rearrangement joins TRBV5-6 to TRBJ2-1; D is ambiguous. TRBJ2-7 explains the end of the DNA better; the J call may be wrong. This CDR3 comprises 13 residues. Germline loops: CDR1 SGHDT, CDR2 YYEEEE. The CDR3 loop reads CASSSWLAYEQYF. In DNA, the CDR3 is TGTGCCAGCAGCTCGTGGTTGGCCTACGAGCAGTACTTC.

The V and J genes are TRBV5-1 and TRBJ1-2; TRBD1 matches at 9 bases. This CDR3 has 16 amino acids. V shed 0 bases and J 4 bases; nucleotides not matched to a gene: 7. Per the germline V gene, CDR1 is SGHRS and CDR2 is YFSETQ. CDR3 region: CASSLAPTGGSYGYTF. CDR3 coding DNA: TGCGCCAGCAGCTTGGCCCCCACAGGGGGCTCCTATGGCTACACCTTC.

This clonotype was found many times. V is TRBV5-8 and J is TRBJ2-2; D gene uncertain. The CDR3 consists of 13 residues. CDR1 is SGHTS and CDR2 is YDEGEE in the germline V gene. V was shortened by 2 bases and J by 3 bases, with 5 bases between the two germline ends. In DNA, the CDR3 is TGTGCCAGCAGCTTTAAATACACCGGGGAGCTGTTTTTT. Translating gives CASSFKYTGELFF.

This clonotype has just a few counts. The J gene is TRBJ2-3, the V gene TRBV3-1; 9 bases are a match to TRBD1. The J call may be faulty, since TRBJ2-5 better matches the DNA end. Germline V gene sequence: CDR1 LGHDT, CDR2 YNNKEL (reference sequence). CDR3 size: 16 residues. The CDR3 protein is CASSRRPSDRGETQYF. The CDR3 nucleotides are TGTGCCAGCAGCCGCCGGCCTTCGGACAGGGGAGAGACCCAGTACTTC.

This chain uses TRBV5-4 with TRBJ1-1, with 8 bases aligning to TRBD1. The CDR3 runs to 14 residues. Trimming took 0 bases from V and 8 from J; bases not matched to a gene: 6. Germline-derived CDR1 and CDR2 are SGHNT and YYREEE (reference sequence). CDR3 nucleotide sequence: TGTGCCAGCAGCTTGGCCGCTTCAGGGGGCGAAGCTTTCTTT. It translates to CASSLAASGGEAFF.

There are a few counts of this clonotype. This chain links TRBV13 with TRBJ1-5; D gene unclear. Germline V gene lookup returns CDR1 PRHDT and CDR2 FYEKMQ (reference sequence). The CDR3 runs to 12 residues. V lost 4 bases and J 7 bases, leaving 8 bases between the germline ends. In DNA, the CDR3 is TGTGCCAGCAGCTACCTTTCCCAGCCCCAGCATTTT. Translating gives CASSYLSQPQHF.

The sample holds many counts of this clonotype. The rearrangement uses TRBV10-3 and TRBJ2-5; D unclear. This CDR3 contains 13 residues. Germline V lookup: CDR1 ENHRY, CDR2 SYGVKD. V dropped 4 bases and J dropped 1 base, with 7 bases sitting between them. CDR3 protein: CAISVKSQETQYF. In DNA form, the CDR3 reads TGTGCCATCAGTGTTAAGTCCCAAGAGACCCAGTACTTC.

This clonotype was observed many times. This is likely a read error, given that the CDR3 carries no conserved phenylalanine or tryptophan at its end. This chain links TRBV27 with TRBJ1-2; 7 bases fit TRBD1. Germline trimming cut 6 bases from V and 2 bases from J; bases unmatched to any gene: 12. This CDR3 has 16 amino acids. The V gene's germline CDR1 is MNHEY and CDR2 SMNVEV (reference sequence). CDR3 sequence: CASRRWGLGQNYGYTS. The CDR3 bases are TGTGCCAGCAGAAGGTGGGGTTTGGGACAGAACTATGGCTACACCTCC.

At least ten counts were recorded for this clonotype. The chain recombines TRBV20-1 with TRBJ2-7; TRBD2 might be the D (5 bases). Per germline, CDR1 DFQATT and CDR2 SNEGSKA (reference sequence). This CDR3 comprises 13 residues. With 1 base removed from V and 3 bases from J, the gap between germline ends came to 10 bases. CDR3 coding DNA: TGCAGTGCTAGAGCTCCTGACTACTACGAGCAGTACTTC. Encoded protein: CSARAPDYYEQYF.

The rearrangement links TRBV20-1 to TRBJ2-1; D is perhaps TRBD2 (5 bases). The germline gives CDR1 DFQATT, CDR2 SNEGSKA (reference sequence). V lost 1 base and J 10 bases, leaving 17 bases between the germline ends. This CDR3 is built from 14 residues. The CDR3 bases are TGCAGTGCTAGAGTTGGTAGCGTCCCTTCGGAGCAGTTCTTC. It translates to CSARVGSVPSEQFF.

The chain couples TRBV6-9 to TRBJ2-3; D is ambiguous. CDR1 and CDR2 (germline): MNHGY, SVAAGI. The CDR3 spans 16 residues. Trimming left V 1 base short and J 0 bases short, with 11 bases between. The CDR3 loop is CASSYFIGTSTDTQYF. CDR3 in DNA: TGTGCCAGCAGTTATTTCATCGGAACTAGCACAGATACGCAGTATTTT.

CDR3 coding DNA: TGTGCCAGCAGTCCGGTAGGGTTCGCAGAGACCCAGTACTTC. It encodes CASSPVGFAETQYF. This chain links TRBV6-1 with TRBJ2-5; unclear D gene. The CDR3 has 14 residues. Trimming stripped 5 bases from V and 4 bases from J, with 14 bases between. In germline, CDR1 is MNHNS, CDR2 SASEGT.